The 30 T cell receptor beta chains presented below share a single source sample, sequenced in a study of blood T cell repertoires in COVID-19. Libraries were prepared by immunoSEQ multiplex PCR; TCRdb keeps only in-frame clonotypes and omits some of them. The data show 250,000 or so clones, around 90% seen once. Sequencing was carried out using peripheral blood. Source of these receptors: a woman aged 55 to 70 with COVID-19, enrolled during active disease.

This chain uses TRBV6-5 with TRBJ1-2; possible D gene TRBD1, 5 bases. Germline V CDR1 and CDR2: MNHEY, SVGAGI. Trimming removed 6 bases from V and 4 bases from J, with 12 bases in between. The CDR3 extends over 13 amino acids. CDR3 DNA sequence: TGTGCCAGCAGAGCGGGACCGATCTATGGCTACACCTTC. Its protein product is CASRAGPIYGYTF.

The chain recombines TRBV12-2 with TRBJ1-5; the table's D call, TRBD1, was not checked against the DNA. TRBV12-2 is annotated as a pseudogene. This CDR3 contains 13 residues. CDR3 in amino acids: CASRREGDQPQHF. The CDR3 bases are TGTGCAAGTCGACGAGAGGGGGATCAGCCCCAGCATTTT.

The rearrangement joins TRBV19 to TRBJ2-3; 8 bases align to TRBD1. Looked up from germline, CDR1 is LNHDA and CDR2 is SQIVND (reference sequence). The ends lost 10 bases at V and 2 bases at J; junction bases unmatched: 8. The CDR3 totals 14 residues. The CDR3 DNA sequence: TGTGCCACCGAGACAGGGGCGGCCACAGATACGCAGTATTTT. Protein sequence: CATETGAATDTQYF.

CDR3 amino acids: CASSLLGGTGGSSYEQYF. The CDR3 bases are TGTGCCAGCAGCCTTCTAGGGGGGACAGGGGGCTCTTCTTACGAGCAGTACTTC. The chain employs TRBV3-1 (or the pseudogene TRBV3-2) and TRBJ2-7; TRBD1 agrees at 12 bases. Germline CDR1 LGHDT, CDR2 YNNKEL (reference sequence). The CDR3 runs to 18 residues. J was trimmed by 4 bases and V by 4 bases; bases with no gene match: 14.

CDR3 protein: CAITGLPGELFF. DNA of the CDR3: TGTGCCATCACAGGGTTGCCCGGGGAGCTGTTTTTT. This rearrangement joins TRBV10-3 to TRBJ2-2, with D maybe TRBD1 (5 bases). Per the germline V gene, CDR1 is ENHRY and CDR2 is SYGVKD. The CDR3 extends over 12 amino acids. The V gene lost 7 bases and the J gene lost 6 bases, with 9 bases spanning the gap.

The chain couples TRBV7-9 to TRBJ2-7; 12 nucleotides line up with TRBD1. From germline, CDR1 is SEHNR and CDR2 FQNEAQ (reference sequence). The junction had 6 bases not matched to a gene; V was cut back by 0 bases and J by 6 bases. The CDR3 contains 16 residues. The CDR3 protein is CASSLASGQGAGEQYF. The DNA of the CDR3 is TGTGCCAGCAGCTTAGCGTCGGGACAGGGGGCAGGCGAGCAGTACTTC.

As DNA, the CDR3 is TGTGCCAGCAGCCCGGAACTAGCACGCAATGAGCAGTTCTTC. Translation gives CASSPELARNEQFF. The chain joins TRBV5-4 to TRBJ2-1, with D possibly TRBD2 on 6 matching bases. Germline assignment: CDR1 SGHNT and CDR2 YYREEE (reference sequence). The CDR3 sequence is 14 residues long. V lost 4 bases and J 6 bases, leaving 14 bases between the germline ends.

This sequence joins TRBV5-8 and TRBJ1-3, with D maybe TRBD1 (6 bases). The CDR3 is 17 amino acids. V was clipped by 4 bases and J by 0 bases, with 17 bases between them. Looked up from germline, CDR1 is SGHTS and CDR2 is YDEGEE. The chain's CDR3 is CASSGLTGTYSGNTIYF. The CDR3 DNA is TGTGCCAGCAGCGGACTTACAGGGACCTACTCTGGAAACACCATATATTTT.

V is TRBV4-3 and J is TRBJ2-1, with D uncertain. V dropped 0 bases and J dropped 7 bases, with 7 bases sitting between them. The CDR3 covers 13 residues. Germline V gene data show CDR1 as LGHNA and CDR2 as YSLEER. The CDR3 nucleotides are TGCGCCAGCAGCCAAGATCTGCGGAATGAGCAGTTCTTC. Translating it yields CASSQDLRNEQFF.

The rearrangement joins TRBV2 to TRBJ1-1; possible D gene TRBD1, 5 bases. V gave up 4 bases and J gave up 1 base, with 13 bases separating them. The CDR3 is made up of 15 amino acids. Per germline, CDR1 SNHLY and CDR2 FYNNEI. CDR3 protein: CASSGVTAKNTEAFF. The CDR3 nucleotides read TGTGCCAGCAGTGGGGTGACAGCCAAGAACACTGAAGCTTTCTTT. The full variable domain, completed using reference TRBV2 and TRBJ1-1, is EPEVTQTPSHQVTQMGQEVILRCVPISNHLYFYWYRQILGQKVEFLVSFYNNEISEKSEIFDDQFSVERPDGSNFTLKIRSTKLEDSAMYFCASSGVTAKNTEAFFGQGTRLTVV.

The chain has TRBV7-9 and TRBJ1-2; D may be TRBD1 (6 bases). Germline V lookup: CDR1 SEHNR, CDR2 FQNEAQ (reference sequence). Between the trimmed V and J ends, which lost 0 bases and 5 bases, there was a span of 13 bases. The CDR3 is 15 amino acids. CDR3 amino acids: CASSLAAGTLYGYTF. In DNA form, the CDR3 reads TGTGCCAGCAGCTTAGCCGCCGGGACACTTTATGGCTACACCTTC.

V is TRBV5-5 and J is TRBJ2-1; unclear D gene. The germline V and J ends were trimmed by 0 bases and 8 bases, with 12 bases remaining between them. The CDR3 covers 14 residues. Germline CDR1 reads SGHKS; CDR2 reads YYEKEE (reference sequence). The CDR3 DNA reads TGTGCCAGCAGCTTGGGGTTCGAGCGCGATGAGCAGTTCTTC. Protein sequence: CASSLGFERDEQFF.

The chain employs TRBV30 and TRBJ1-1; TRBD1 matches 9 bases. CDR1 and CDR2 (germline): GTSNPN, SVGIG (reference sequence). The CDR3 runs 13 residues. The trim removed 5 bases at V and 5 bases at J, leaving 6 bases unmatched. CDR3: CAWSTGGITEAFF. CDR3 DNA sequence: TGTGCCTGGTCAACAGGGGGCATAACTGAAGCTTTCTTT. Together with reference TRBV30 and TRBJ1-1, the CDR3 gives the full variable domain: SQTIHQWPATLVQPVGSPLSLECTVEGTSNPNLYWYRQAAGRGLQLLFYSVGIGQISSEVPQNLSASRPQDRQFILSSKKLLLSDSGFYLCAWSTGGITEAFFGQGTRLTVV.

The genes are TRBV19 and TRBJ2-7, with D maybe TRBD1 (6 bases). The CDR3 loop spans 15 amino acids. Germline CDR1 is LNHDA and CDR2 is SQIVND (reference sequence). Trimming removed 3 bases at V and 0 bases at J, with 12 bases between. The CDR3 nucleotides are TGTGCCAGTAGTATGTACAGGGATAGCTCCTACGAGCAGTACTTC. Translating it yields CASSMYRDSSYEQYF.

The chain carries TRBV11-2 and TRBJ2-2, with 8 positions matching TRBD2. The CDR3 is made up of 17 amino acids. V lost 1 base, J lost 7 bases, and 11 bases stayed unmatched. CDR1 is SGHAT, CDR2 FQNNGV, per germline. CDR3 in amino acids: CASSLGGWRGVGGELFF. For the CDR3, the DNA is TGTGCCAGCAGCTTAGGGGGCTGGCGGGGGGTCGGCGGGGAGCTGTTTTTT.

V and J are TRBV11-2 and TRBJ2-5; a possible D gene is TRBD1 (7 bases). V was clipped by 3 bases and J by 7 bases, with 15 bases between them. The length of the CDR3 is 14 residues. CDR1 is SGHAT and CDR2 is FQNNGV in the germline V gene. The CDR3 bases are TGTGCCAGCAGCTTTAATCGACAGGGAGGGACCCAGTACTTC. Translation gives CASSFNRQGGTQYF.

The chain recombines TRBV19 with TRBJ2-5; D is possibly TRBD1 (6 bases). The V gene's germline CDR1 is LNHDA and CDR2 SQIVND (reference sequence). This CDR3 spans 13 amino acids. V lost 3 bases, J lost 5 bases, and 10 bases lay in between. The CDR3 DNA reads TGTGCCAGTAGTATTAACAGGGCTGAGACCCAGTACTTC. It translates to CASSINRAETQYF.

The chain has TRBV7-2 and TRBJ2-7, with 12 bases that match TRBD2. Germline trimming cut 5 bases from V and 2 bases from J; bases unmatched to any gene: 4. From germline, CDR1 is SGHTA and CDR2 FQGNSA. The CDR3 sequence is 15 residues long. As DNA, the CDR3 is TGTGCCAGCAGCGCCTCTAGCGGGGGGGCCTACGAGCAGTACTTC. Its protein is CASSASSGGAYEQYF.

The V call is TRBV19, the J call TRBJ2-1, with D possibly matching TRBD2 (7 bases). This CDR3 region has 17 residues. CDR1 is LNHDA and CDR2 is SQIVND in the germline V gene (reference sequence). Trimming cost V 0 bases and J 2 bases, with 14 bases left between them. CDR3 region: CASSIDGGGDTYNEQFF. DNA of the CDR3: TGTGCCAGTAGTATAGACGGTGGGGGGGACACCTACAATGAGCAGTTCTTC.

This rearrangement joins TRBV7-2 to TRBJ2-5; the match to TRBD1 covers 7 bases. The CDR3 spans 13 residues. The ends lost 5 bases at V and 5 bases at J; junction bases unmatched: 5. The germline V gene has CDR1 SGHTA and CDR2 FQGNSA. CDR3 bases: TGTGCCAGCAGCCCGGGACAGCGGGAGACCCAGTACTTC. Translating it yields CASSPGQRETQYF.

The J gene is TRBJ1-5, the V gene TRBV4-1; the D gene is possibly TRBD1 (6 bases). Germline loops: CDR1 MGHRA, CDR2 YSYEKL. This CDR3 spans 15 amino acids. Trimming shortened V by 0 bases and J by 2 bases, and 8 bases separated the two germline ends. The CDR3 coding sequence is TGCGCCAGCAGCCAAGATGAGGGGGGCAATCAGCCCCAGCATTTT. Translation gives CASSQDEGGNQPQHF.

The chain carries TRBV19 and TRBJ2-1; D might be TRBD1 (6 bases). This CDR3 region has 17 residues. Germline V CDR1 and CDR2: LNHDA, SQIVND (reference sequence). The ends were cut back, 5 bases at V and 0 bases at J, with 17 bases in the middle. The CDR3 sequence is CASSLFVTGSSYNEQFF. In DNA, the CDR3 is TGTGCCAGTAGTCTTTTCGTGACAGGTAGCTCCTACAATGAGCAGTTCTTC.

This chain uses TRBV7-9 with TRBJ2-1; 7 bases map to TRBD1. The CDR3 loop spans 14 amino acids. The J segment lost 3 bases and the V segment lost 4 bases, leaving 3 bases of the junction unmatched. Germline CDR1 reads SEHNR; CDR2 reads FQNEAQ (reference sequence). The CDR3, as DNA: TGTGCCAGCAGCTCTCGACAGGGCTACAATGAGCAGTTCTTC. Translating gives CASSSRQGYNEQFF.

The chain couples TRBV19 to TRBJ1-5; tentatively, D is TRBD1 (5 bases). Germline CDR1 is LNHDA and CDR2 is SQIVND (reference sequence). The CDR3 is 15 residues long. Trimming pared 5 bases from V and 7 bases from J, leaving 18 bases between. This CDR3 reads CASSSAGRTSQPQHF. The CDR3, as DNA: TGTGCCAGTAGTTCTGCCGGGAGGACAAGCCAGCCCCAGCATTTT.

The V gene is TRBV5-1, the J gene TRBJ2-1; 8 nucleotides agree with TRBD1. Germline values: CDR1 SGHRS, CDR2 YFSETQ. CDR3 length: 15 residues. V trimming: 1 base; J trimming: 6 bases; junction bases outside the gene matches: 6. CDR3 DNA: TGCGCCAGCAGCTTGAGGGCAGGGGGCTCCAATGAGCAGTTCTTC. This codes for CASSLRAGGSNEQFF.

This chain links TRBV6-2 or TRBV6-3 with TRBJ1-1, with 8 bases that match TRBD1. Trimming at V came to 2 bases and at J to 1 base, leaving 9 bases not matched to a gene. This CDR3 is built from 17 residues. From germline, CDR1 is MNHEY and CDR2 SVGEGT. For the CDR3, the DNA is TGTGCCAGCAGTTACGATCTCTTTGGGACAGGGAACACTGAAGCTTTCTTT. Its translation: CASSYDLFGTGNTEAFF.

The chain carries TRBV11-1 and TRBJ2-7; TRBD1 matches 8 bases. The CDR3 contains 13 residues. CDR1 and CDR2 from the germline V gene are SGHAT and FQDESV (reference sequence). V trimming: 5 bases; J trimming: 5 bases; junction bases outside the gene matches: 5. The DNA for the CDR3 is TGTGCCAGCAGCCAGGACAGGGCACACGAGCAGTACTTC. Translating gives CASSQDRAHEQYF. Combining the CDR3 with reference TRBV11-1 and TRBJ2-7 gives the whole variable domain EAEVAQSPRYKITEKSQAVAFWCDPISGHATLYWYRQILGQGPELLVQFQDESVVDDSQLPKDRFSAERLKGVDSTLKIQPAELGDSAMYLCASSQDRAHEQYFGPGTRLTVT.

The genes are TRBV11-2 and TRBJ1-2; D remains ambiguous. The CDR3 has 15 amino acids. Germline V gene lookup returns CDR1 SGHAT and CDR2 FQNNGV. The germline V and J ends were trimmed by 7 bases and 0 bases, with 15 bases remaining between them. The CDR3 nucleotides read TGTGCCAGCACCTCTCCCCTTATAACTAACTATGGCTACACCTTC. Translation gives CASTSPLITNYGYTF. The whole variable domain, filled in from reference TRBV11-2 and TRBJ1-2, reads EAGVAQSPRYKIIEKRQSVAFWCNPISGHATLYWYQQILGQGPKLLIQFQNNGVVDDSQLPKDRFSAERLKGVDSTLKIQPAKLEDSAVYLCASTSPLITNYGYTFGSGTRLTVV.

The gene calls are TRBV7-2 and TRBJ2-3; a weak D match, TRBD2 (7 bases). Germline CDR1 reads SGHTA; CDR2 reads FQGNSA. The germline V and J ends were trimmed by 10 bases and 4 bases, with 18 bases remaining between them. This CDR3 has 14 residues. CDR3 coding DNA: TGTGCCAACTCGAGGGGGGGGGCCGCAGATACGCAGTATTTT. Translation gives CANSRGGAADTQYF.

The J gene is TRBJ2-7, the V gene TRBV5-1; 9 bases align to TRBD1. J was trimmed by 6 bases and V by 3 bases; bases with no gene match: 13. The germline CDR1 and CDR2 sequences are SGHRS and YFSETQ. The CDR3 totals 16 residues. DNA of the CDR3: TGCGCCAGCAGCTATACAGTCCCGGGACAGGGTCCCGAGCAGTACTTC. Translating it yields CASSYTVPGQGPEQYF.